A selection of T cell receptor beta chains follows, all from one sample in a study of blood T cell repertoires in COVID-19. Profiling relied on immunoSEQ multiplex PCR, and the TCRdb table lists in-frame clones only, not all of them. The sample yields approximately 99,000 clones, 84% seen once. Sequencing was done on a sample of peripheral blood. These receptors originate from a man in his 70s with active or convalescent COVID-19. Each CDR3 is given with its conserved first and last residue. A D gene is named only where the DNA matches it firmly. Size values are once, few and many counts, or a class for expanded clones, and some rows have none.

abundance,v_gene,len,d_gene,j_gene,CDR3aa,CDR3nt
.,TRBV6-1,15,.,TRBJ1-2,CASSEGAGDLYGYTF,TGTGCCAGCAGTGAAGGAGCAGGGGACCTTTATGGCTACACCTTC
.,TRBV6-4,13,TRBD1,TRBJ2-7,CASTQQGVDEQYF,TGTGCCAGCACTCAACAGGGGGTGGACGAGCAGTACTTC
.,TRBV19,14,.,TRBJ1-3,CAAKDSFSGNTIYF,TGCGCCGCAAAGGACAGCTTCTCTGGAAACACCATATATTTT
.,TRBV14,14,.,TRBJ2-4,CASSQDRRVNIQYF,TGTGCCAGCAGCCAAGATAGGAGAGTGAACATTCAGTACTTC
.,TRBV28,16,TRBD1,TRBJ1-1,CASSLWGTGGGAEAFF,TGTGCCAGCAGTTTATGGGGGACAGGGGGCGGGGCTGAAGCTTTCTTT
.,TRBV18,13,.,TRBJ1-1,CASSPSRGTEAFF,TGTGCCAGCTCACCTTCTCGGGGTACTGAAGCTTTCTTT
.,TRBV11-2,17,TRBD1,TRBJ2-5,CASSPGGAGGLQETQYF,TGTGCCAGCAGCCCTGGAGGAGCAGGGGGCCTCCAAGAGACCCAGTACTTC
.,TRBV9,15,.,TRBJ2-2,CASSVPSFDTGELFF,TGTGCCAGCAGCGTACCTAGCTTTGACACCGGGGAGCTGTTTTTT
.,TRBV9,14,TRBD1,TRBJ1-2,CASGDRTGGNGYTF,TGTGCCAGCGGGGATCGGACAGGGGGCAATGGCTACACCTTC
.,TRBV4-1,13,.,TRBJ2-7,CASSQDLLGEQYF,TGCGCCAGCAGCCAAGATCTACTTGGCGAGCAGTACTTC
.,TRBV5-5,14,.,TRBJ1-1,CASSEQGGDTEAFF,TGTGCCAGCAGCGAACAGGGAGGGGACACTGAAGCTTTCTTT
.,TRBV14,14,TRBD1,TRBJ2-7,CASSRDSPFGEQYF,TGTGCCAGCAGTCGGGACAGTCCTTTTGGCGAGCAGTACTTC
.,TRBV7-9,14,.,TRBJ2-2,CASSLSGRTGELFF,TGTGCCAGCAGTTTGAGTGGGAGGACCGGGGAGCTGTTTTTT
.,TRBV2,13,TRBD1,TRBJ1-6,CASRTGANSPLHF,TGTGCCAGCCGGACAGGGGCTAATTCACCCCTCCACTTT
.,TRBV29-1,13,TRBD2,TRBJ2-5,CSVSRTRAETQYF,TGCAGCGTTTCCAGGACTAGGGCAGAGACCCAGTACTTC
once,TRBV6-5,14,.,TRBJ1-2,CASSTFQGSYGYTF,TGTGCCAGCAGTACCTTTCAGGGAAGCTATGGCTACACCTTC
.,TRBV12-3/TRBV12-4,11,.,TRBJ1-2,CASSFGGGYTF,TGTGCCAGCAGTTTTGGCGGTGGCTACACCTTC
few,TRBV6-6,14,.,TRBJ2-7,CASSTSPTTYEQYF,TGTGCCAGCAGCACCAGCCCCACGACATACGAGCAGTACTTC
.,TRBV6-5,15,TRBD1,TRBJ1-2,CASSYRGDRLYGYTF,TGTGCCAGCAGTTACAGAGGGGACAGGCTCTATGGCTACACCTTC
.,TRBV28,15,.,TRBJ2-1,CASIGGPLSYNEQFF,TGTGCCAGCATCGGGGGACCCCTCTCCTACAATGAGCAGTTCTTC